This T cell receptor (beta chain) was identified during a study of blood T cell repertoires in COVID-19 (dated by TCRdb to 2020 to 2022). In terms of the full investigation: Samples from collaborators originated in the United States, Italy and Spain and spanned both the acute and convalescent phases of COVID-19. The repertoires were released in a freely available public database intended as a resource for research on the immune response to SARS-CoV-2. Nearly every sample came with metadata listing a de-identified subject ID, COVID-19 status, age in years and sex. Samples came from the ongoing ImmuneRACE study (first 160 participants) plus 1,254 subjects from 6 global collaborators. Where HLA class I and class II types were available, the types were taken from metadata supplied by the sample provider, not from assay-based typing. The dataset comprised deeply sampled blood TCRbeta repertoires from subjects exposed to, actively infected with, or recovered from COVID-19. The material from the prospective study consisted of cDNA or gDNA derived from T cells, B-cell-depleted T cells, or PBMCs.

Participants in the prospective study were enrolled through a virtual design, were aged roughly 18 to 100 years, and lived in 24 United States geographic areas. In the prospective study, participants were assigned to cohorts based on the clinical history participants reported in a screening survey and a study questionnaire. In the prospective study, whole blood, serum and a nasopharyngeal or oropharyngeal swab were collected from each participant by mobile phlebotomists. Participants in the prospective study had the option to provide additional blood draws and questionnaires over a 2-month period. Before DNA extraction, blood samples from the prospective study were shipped at room temperature or frozen. To note about this clone: The target of this receptor is not known. No per-base quality is available; no much larger clone lies one base away.

Overall study results and their limits: The quantity of clinical and demographic metadata differed by source and by participant and was supplied without curation.

TCRbeta CDR3 regions were amplified from genomic DNA by means of the immunoSEQ Assay, a bias-controlled multiplex PCR. The authors' analysis ran thus. The number of nucleated cells in each sample was estimated from the amplification of reference gene primers within the assay. Sequence reads were collapsed and filtered to measure the absolute abundance of every unique TCRbeta CDR3 rearrangement. For each sample, productive Simpson clonality was calculated as the square root of Simpson's diversity index across productive rearrangements. The table comes from immuneACCESS by way of TCRdb, which keeps in-frame sequences with V and J called. Part of the clones is missing from these tables; in studies checked, under half for an unresolved V gene and the rest for unknown reasons. V and J calls and clone size are copied from that table; D and trimming were computed from the DNA. The sample data list 200,000 or so clones, and around 83% of these were observed just once. Clones ranked in the top ten supply roughly 1.3% of the sample.

Inclusive of the bounding cysteine and phenylalanine, the CDR3 is 13 residues long. The kept DNA is CDR3 alone, 39 bases in frame from the first base. Between the V and J ends, shortened by 2 bases and 1 base respectively, the junction contains 8 bases. According to the germline V gene (reference sequence), CDR1 reads GTSNPN and CDR2 reads SVGIG. Sequencing was done on a sample of PBMCs or T cells enriched from blood (not recorded which). This clonotype was obtained from a woman between 40 and 50 years old with acute COVID-19. Recombination linked TRBV30 to TRBJ1-1; a confident D gene designation cannot be given. The encoded CDR3 is CAWSKTPNTEAFF. The DNA reads TGTGCCTGGAGTAAGACACCGAACACTGAAGCTTTCTTT.